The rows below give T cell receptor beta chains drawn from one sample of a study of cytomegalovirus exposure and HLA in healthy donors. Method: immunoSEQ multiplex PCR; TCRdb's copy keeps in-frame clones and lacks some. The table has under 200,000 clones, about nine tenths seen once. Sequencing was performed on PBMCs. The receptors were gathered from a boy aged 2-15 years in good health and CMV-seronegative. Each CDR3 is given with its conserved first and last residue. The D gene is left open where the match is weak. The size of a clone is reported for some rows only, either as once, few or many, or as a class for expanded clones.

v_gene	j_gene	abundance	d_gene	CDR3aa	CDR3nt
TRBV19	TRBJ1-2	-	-	CASSIPGLYGYTF	TGTGCCAGTAGTATCCCCGGTTTGTATGGCTACACCTTC
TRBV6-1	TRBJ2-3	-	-	CASSRQSGTDTQYF	TGTGCCAGCAGCCGGCAATCGGGGACAGATACGCAGTATTTT
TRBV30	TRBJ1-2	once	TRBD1	CAWSATPRGAGGYTF	TGTGCCTGGAGTGCTACACCCAGGGGGGCTGGCGGCTACACCTTC
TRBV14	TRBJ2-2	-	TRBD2	CASSQMAGGSGELFF	TGTGCCAGCAGCCAAATGGCGGGGGGATCCGGGGAGCTGTTTTTT
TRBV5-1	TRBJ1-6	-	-	CASSLDTAPGTLHF	TGCGCCAGCAGCTTGGACACAGCACCGGGGACCCTCCACTTT
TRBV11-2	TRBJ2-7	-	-	CASSLEAGTYEQYF	TGTGCCAGCAGCTTAGAGGCAGGTACCTACGAGCAGTACTTC
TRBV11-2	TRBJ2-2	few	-	CASSLRTAGTGELFF	TGTGCCAGCAGCTTACGGACAGCAGGCACCGGGGAGCTGTTTTTT
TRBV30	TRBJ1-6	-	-	CAWRTTGTPSPLHF	TGTGCCTGGAGGACAACAGGGACCCCTTCACCCCTCCACTTT
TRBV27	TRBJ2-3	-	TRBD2	CASSSHRLAGGPLTDTQYF	TGTGCCAGCAGTTCCCACCGACTAGCGGGAGGCCCACTCACAGATACGCAGTATTTT
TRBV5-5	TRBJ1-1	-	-	CASSSNAGVGNTEAFF	TGTGCCAGCAGCTCAAACGCGGGGGTAGGCAACACTGAAGCTTTCTTT
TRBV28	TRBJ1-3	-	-	CASSLSTTGSGNTIYF	TGTGCCAGCAGTCTTTCGACGACAGGTTCCGGAAACACCATATATTTT
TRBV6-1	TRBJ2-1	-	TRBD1	CASTGDRAVDEQFF	TGTGCCAGCACCGGGGACAGGGCGGTTGATGAGCAGTTCTTC
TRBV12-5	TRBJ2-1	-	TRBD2	CASGPSGRVLNEQFF	TGTGCTAGTGGCCCCAGCGGGAGGGTCCTCAATGAGCAGTTCTTC
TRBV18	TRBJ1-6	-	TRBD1	CASSRTGNSYNSPLHF	TGTGCCAGCTCACGGACAGGGAACTCCTATAATTCACCCCTCCACTTT
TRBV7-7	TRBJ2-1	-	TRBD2	CASSLKERGRNEQFF	TGTGCCAGCAGCTTAAAAGAGCGGGGCAGGAATGAGCAGTTCTTC
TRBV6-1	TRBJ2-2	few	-	CASSETLITGELFF	TGTGCCAGCAGTGAAACCCTAATCACCGGGGAGCTGTTTTTT
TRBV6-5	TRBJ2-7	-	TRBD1	CASRSMAGGINEQYF	TGTGCCAGCAGATCAATGGCAGGGGGTATAAACGAGCAGTACTTC
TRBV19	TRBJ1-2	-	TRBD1	CASITTGGKGYGYTF	TGTGCCAGTATTACCACAGGGGGTAAGGGCTATGGCTACACCTTC
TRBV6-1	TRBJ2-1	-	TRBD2	CASSEGDGGSYEQFF	TGTGCCAGCAGTGAAGGGGACGGGGGGTCCTATGAGCAGTTCTTC
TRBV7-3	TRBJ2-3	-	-	CASSTRQLPDTQYF	TGTGCCAGCAGCACCCGACAGTTACCAGATACGCAGTATTTT
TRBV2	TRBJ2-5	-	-	CASTGGEETQYF	TGTGCCAGCACTGGCGGGGAGGAGACCCAGTACTTC
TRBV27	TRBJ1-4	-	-	CASSLSSNEKLFF	TGTGCCAGCAGTTTATCCAGTAATGAAAAACTGTTTTTT
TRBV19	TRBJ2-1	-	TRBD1	CATEKGARSNEQFF	TGTGCCACTGAGAAGGGGGCGCGGAGCAATGAGCAGTTCTTC
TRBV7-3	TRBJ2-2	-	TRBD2	CASRKAGATGELFF	TGTGCCAGCAGGAAAGCGGGAGCCACCGGGGAGCTGTTTTTT
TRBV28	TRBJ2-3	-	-	CASSLGGSSTDTQYF	TGTGCCAGCAGTTTAGGCGGTTCTAGCACAGATACGCAGTATTTT
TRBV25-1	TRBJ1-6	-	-	CASSEGRPFSYNSPLHF	TGTGCCAGCAGTGAGGGGAGGCCCTTCTCCTATAATTCACCCCTCCACTTT
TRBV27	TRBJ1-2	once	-	CASSLSTGASNYGYTF	TGTGCCAGCAGTTTATCGACAGGAGCATCCAACTATGGCTACACCTTC
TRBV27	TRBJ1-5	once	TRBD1	CASRLRGGVSGAGNQPQHF	TGTGCCAGCAGATTGCGAGGGGGCGTAAGTGGAGCAGGCAATCAGCCCCAGCATTTT
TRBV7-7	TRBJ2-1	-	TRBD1	CASSLDQDRVSYNEQFF	TGTGCCAGCAGCTTAGATCAGGACAGGGTCTCCTACAATGAGCAGTTCTTC
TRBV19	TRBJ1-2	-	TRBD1	CASSLRRTGNYGYTF	TGTGCCAGTAGTCTTCGTAGGACAGGGAACTATGGCTACACCTTC
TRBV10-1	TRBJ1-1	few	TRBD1	CASSAGTVNTEAFF	TGCGCCAGCAGTGCCGGGACAGTGAACACTGAAGCTTTCTTT
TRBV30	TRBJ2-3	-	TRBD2	CAWGGEDPSTDTQYF	TGTGCCTGGGGGGGGGAGGACCCCAGCACAGATACGCAGTATTTT
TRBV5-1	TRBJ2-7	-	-	CASSLGGRSYEQYF	TGCGCCAGCAGCTTGGGGGGCCGCTCCTACGAGCAGTACTTC
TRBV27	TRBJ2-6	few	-	CASSPAPLAGAGANVLTF	TGTGCCAGCAGTCCAGCCCCCCTGGCAGGCGCTGGGGCCAACGTCCTGACTTTC
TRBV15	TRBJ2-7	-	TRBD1	CATSRVTGTGPYEQYF	TGTGCCACCAGCAGGGTAACCGGGACAGGGCCCTACGAGCAGTACTTC
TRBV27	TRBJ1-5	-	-	CASSLYPVNQPQHF	TGTGCCAGCAGTTTGTATCCGGTCAATCAGCCCCAGCATTTT
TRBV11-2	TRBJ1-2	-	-	CASSLVPRTPIYGYTF	TGTGCCAGCAGCTTAGTGCCAAGGACACCGATCTATGGCTACACCTTC
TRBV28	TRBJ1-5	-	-	CASRGNAGQPQHF	TGTGCCAGCAGGGGGAATGCGGGTCAGCCCCAGCATTTT
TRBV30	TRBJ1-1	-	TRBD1	CALRYRGQRTEAFF	TGTGCCTTACGCTACAGGGGGCAACGGACTGAAGCTTTCTTT
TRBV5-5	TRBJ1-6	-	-	CASSLEPGRGSPLHF	TGTGCCAGCAGCTTGGAACCAGGGCGCGGTTCACCCCTCCACTTT
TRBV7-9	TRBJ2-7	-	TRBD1	CASSLYQGVSSYEQYF	TGTGCCAGCAGCTTATATCAGGGGGTAAGCTCCTACGAGCAGTACTTC
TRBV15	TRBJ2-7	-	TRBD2	CATSRDRSGSGEQYF	TGTGCCACCAGCAGAGATCGTAGCGGGAGTGGGGAGCAGTACTTC
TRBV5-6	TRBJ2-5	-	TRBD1	CASSRDSARETQYF	TGTGCCAGCAGCCGGGACAGCGCCCGGGAGACCCAGTACTTC
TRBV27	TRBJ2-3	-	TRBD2	CASSRLAGLTDTQYF	TGTGCCAGCAGTCGACTAGCGGGGCTAACAGATACGCAGTATTTT
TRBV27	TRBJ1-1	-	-	CASSLSGQGGNEAFF	TGTGCCAGCAGTTTATCAGGGCAGGGCGGCAATGAAGCTTTCTTT
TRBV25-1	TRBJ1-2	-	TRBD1	CASSESNRQGAGYTF	TGTGCCAGCAGTGAATCCAATCGACAGGGGGCTGGCTACACCTTC
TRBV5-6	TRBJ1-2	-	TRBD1	CASSLETGSENGYTF	TGTGCCAGCAGCTTGGAGACAGGGAGTGAGAATGGCTACACCTTC
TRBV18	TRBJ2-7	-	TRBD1	CASSPPTGVEQYF	TGTGCCAGCTCACCACCTACAGGGGTCGAGCAGTACTTC
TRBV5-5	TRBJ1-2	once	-	CASSPERQSNYGYTF	TGTGCCAGCAGCCCGGAACGACAGTCTAACTATGGCTACACCTTC
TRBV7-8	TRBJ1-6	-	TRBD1	CASSTGTAGSPLHF	TGTGCCAGCAGTACCGGGACAGCTGGTTCACCCCTCCACTTT
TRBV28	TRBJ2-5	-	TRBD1	CASSMSNPGQQETQYF	TGTGCCAGCAGTATGTCGAACCCGGGACAGCAAGAGACCCAGTACTTC
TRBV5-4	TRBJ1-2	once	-	CASSPEPTLGYTF	TGTGCCAGCAGTCCCGAGCCCACTCTCGGCTACACCTTC
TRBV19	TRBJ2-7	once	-	CASTGQTEGIYEQYF	TGTGCCAGTACAGGTCAGACAGAAGGGATCTACGAGCAGTACTTC
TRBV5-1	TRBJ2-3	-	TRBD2	CASSWSLSGGALSTDTQYF	TGCGCCAGCAGCTGGTCCCTAAGCGGGGGGGCCCTTAGCACAGATACGCAGTATTTT
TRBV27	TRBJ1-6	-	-	CASSNEGNSPLHF	TGTGCCAGCAGTAATGAGGGTAATTCCCCCCTCCACTTT